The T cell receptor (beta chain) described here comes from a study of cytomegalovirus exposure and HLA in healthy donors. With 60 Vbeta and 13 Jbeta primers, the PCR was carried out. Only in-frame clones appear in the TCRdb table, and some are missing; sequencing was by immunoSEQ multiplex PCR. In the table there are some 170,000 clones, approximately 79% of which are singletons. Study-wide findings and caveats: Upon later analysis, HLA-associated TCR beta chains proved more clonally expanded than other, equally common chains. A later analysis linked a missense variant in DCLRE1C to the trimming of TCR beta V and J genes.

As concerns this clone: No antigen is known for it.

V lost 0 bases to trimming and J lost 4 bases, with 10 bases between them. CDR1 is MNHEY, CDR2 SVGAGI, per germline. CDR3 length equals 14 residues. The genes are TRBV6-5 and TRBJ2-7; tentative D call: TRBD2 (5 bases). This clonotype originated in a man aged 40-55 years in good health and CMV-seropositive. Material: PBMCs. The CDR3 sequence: CASSYSREIYEQYF. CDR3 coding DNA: TGTGCCAGCAGTTACTCACGGGAAATTTACGAGCAGTACTTC.